Listed below are T cell receptor beta chains from one sample, sequenced in a study of cytomegalovirus exposure and HLA in healthy donors. The assay was immunoSEQ multiplex PCR, and TCRdb's table has in-frame clones only and misses some. The sample includes 120,000 to 150,000 clones, roughly nine tenths of them seen just once. Input material: PBMCs. These receptors were taken from a woman younger than 35 in good health and CMV-seropositive. The CDR3 runs from the conserved cysteine through the conserved F or W. Each record gives: CDR3 DNA, CDR3 protein, V gene, D gene, clone size, J gene. The D gene is left open where the match is weak. Some rows mark clone size as missing; the rest say once, few, many or name a class of expanded clone.

cdr3_nt: TGTGCCAGCTCACCCTCAAGGCCCGGAGGCAATCAGCCCCAGCATTTT
cdr3_aa: CASSPSRPGGNQPQHF
v_call: TRBV18
d_call: -
clone_size: -
j_call: TRBJ1-5

cdr3_nt: TGTGCCAGCAGTTCACCCACGGGGGGGAGCTCCTACAATGAGCAGTTCTTC
cdr3_aa: CASSSPTGGSSYNEQFF
v_call: TRBV27
d_call: TRBD2
clone_size: -
j_call: TRBJ2-1

cdr3_nt: TGTGCCAGCAGTTACTCCGAAGGGACACTATTTTACGAGCAGTACTTC
cdr3_aa: CASSYSEGTLFYEQYF
v_call: TRBV6-5
d_call: -
clone_size: -
j_call: TRBJ2-7

cdr3_nt: TGTGCCAGCAGTTACGGGAAAACCTACGAGCAGTACTTC
cdr3_aa: CASSYGKTYEQYF
v_call: TRBV27
d_call: -
clone_size: -
j_call: TRBJ2-7

cdr3_nt: TGTGCCAGCAGACCTAGACTAGGAGGACCCACAGATACGCAGTATTTT
cdr3_aa: CASRPRLGGPTDTQYF
v_call: TRBV28
d_call: -
clone_size: -
j_call: TRBJ2-3

cdr3_nt: TGCGCCAGCAAACCGGGACAGGGGTCCACTGAAGCTTTCTTT
cdr3_aa: CASKPGQGSTEAFF
v_call: TRBV10-1
d_call: TRBD1
clone_size: -
j_call: TRBJ1-1

cdr3_nt: TGTGCCAGCAGCGCACGACAGCCTCGGGAGACCCAGTACTTC
cdr3_aa: CASSARQPRETQYF
v_call: TRBV5-5
d_call: -
clone_size: -
j_call: TRBJ2-5

cdr3_nt: TGCAGCGTTGGGGTCCAGGGTAGCATTCAGTACTTC
cdr3_aa: CSVGVQGSIQYF
v_call: TRBV29-1
d_call: -
clone_size: -
j_call: TRBJ2-4

cdr3_nt: TGTGCCAGCAGTAGCCTCAGCGGGAGAGTCAACGAGCAGTACTTC
cdr3_aa: CASSSLSGRVNEQYF
v_call: TRBV6-5
d_call: TRBD2
clone_size: -
j_call: TRBJ2-7

cdr3_nt: TGCGCCAGCAGCCAAGATTTTAGGGGTGCCGGGGAGCTGTTTTTT
cdr3_aa: CASSQDFRGAGELFF
v_call: TRBV4-3
d_call: -
clone_size: -
j_call: TRBJ2-2

cdr3_nt: TGCGCCAGCAGCCGGGGGACAGGGCGAACCGGGGAGCTGTTTTTT
cdr3_aa: CASSRGTGRTGELFF
v_call: TRBV5-1
d_call: TRBD1
clone_size: -
j_call: TRBJ2-2

cdr3_nt: TGTGCCAGCAGCCCCCAATCAGTAGGGGCGGGCTACACCTTC
cdr3_aa: CASSPQSVGAGYTF
v_call: TRBV4-2
d_call: -
clone_size: -
j_call: TRBJ1-2

cdr3_nt: TGTGCCAGCAGTTTCGGTGGGACAGCTTACGAGCAGTACTTC
cdr3_aa: CASSFGGTAYEQYF
v_call: TRBV27
d_call: TRBD1
clone_size: -
j_call: TRBJ2-7

cdr3_nt: TGTGCCAGCAGCGAGACAGGGGGCACCGGGGAGCTGTTTTTT
cdr3_aa: CASSETGGTGELFF
v_call: TRBV9
d_call: TRBD1
clone_size: -
j_call: TRBJ2-2

cdr3_nt: TGTGCCATCAGCCCCGGGACTACCAACACCGGGGAGCTGTTTTTT
cdr3_aa: CAISPGTTNTGELFF
v_call: TRBV10-3
d_call: TRBD2
clone_size: -
j_call: TRBJ2-2

cdr3_nt: TGTGCCAGCAGGAACAGGGGGAGCTCCTACAATGAGCAGTTCTTC
cdr3_aa: CASRNRGSSYNEQFF
v_call: TRBV27
d_call: TRBD1
clone_size: once
j_call: TRBJ2-1

cdr3_nt: TGTGCCAGCAGTGAATTTCGGCTAGCAGAGACCCAGTACTTC
cdr3_aa: CASSEFRLAETQYF
v_call: TRBV25-1
d_call: -
clone_size: -
j_call: TRBJ2-5

cdr3_nt: TGTGCCAGCAGCTTTCCCGGGACTATAGACAATGAGCAGTTCTTC
cdr3_aa: CASSFPGTIDNEQFF
v_call: TRBV5-4
d_call: TRBD2
clone_size: -
j_call: TRBJ2-1

cdr3_nt: TGCGCCAGCAGCCAATTCGGGACAGGGGCCTCTCTCTCTGGAAACACCATATATTTT
cdr3_aa: CASSQFGTGASLSGNTIYF
v_call: TRBV4-3
d_call: TRBD1
clone_size: -
j_call: TRBJ1-3